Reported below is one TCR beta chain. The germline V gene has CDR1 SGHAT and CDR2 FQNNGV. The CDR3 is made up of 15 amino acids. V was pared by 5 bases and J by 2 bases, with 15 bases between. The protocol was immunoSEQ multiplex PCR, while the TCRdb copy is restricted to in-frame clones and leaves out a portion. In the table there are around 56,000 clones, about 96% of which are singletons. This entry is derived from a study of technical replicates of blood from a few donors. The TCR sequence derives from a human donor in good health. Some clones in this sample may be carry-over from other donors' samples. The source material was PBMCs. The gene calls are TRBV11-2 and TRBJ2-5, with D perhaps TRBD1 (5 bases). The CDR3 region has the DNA TGTGCCAGCAGCGTCACCGGGCAGGGACAAGAGACCCAGTACTTC. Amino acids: CASSVTGQGQETQYF.